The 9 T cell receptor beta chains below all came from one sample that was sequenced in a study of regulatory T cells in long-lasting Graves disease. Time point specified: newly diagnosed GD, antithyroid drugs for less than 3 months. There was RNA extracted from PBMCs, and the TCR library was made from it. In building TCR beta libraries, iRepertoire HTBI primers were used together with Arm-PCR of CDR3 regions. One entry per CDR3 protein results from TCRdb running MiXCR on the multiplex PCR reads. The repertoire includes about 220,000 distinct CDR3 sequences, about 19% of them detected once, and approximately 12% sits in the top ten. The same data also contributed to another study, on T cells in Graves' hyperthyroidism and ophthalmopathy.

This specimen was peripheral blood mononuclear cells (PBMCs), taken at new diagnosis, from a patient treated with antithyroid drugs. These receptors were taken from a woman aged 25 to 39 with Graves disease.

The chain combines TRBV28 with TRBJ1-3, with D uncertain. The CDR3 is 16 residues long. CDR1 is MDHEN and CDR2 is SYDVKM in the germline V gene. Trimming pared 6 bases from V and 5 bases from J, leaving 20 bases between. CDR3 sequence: CASRSPLQETRNTIYF. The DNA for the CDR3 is TGTGCCAGCAGGTCCCCTCTACAAGAGACCAGAAACACCATATATTTT.

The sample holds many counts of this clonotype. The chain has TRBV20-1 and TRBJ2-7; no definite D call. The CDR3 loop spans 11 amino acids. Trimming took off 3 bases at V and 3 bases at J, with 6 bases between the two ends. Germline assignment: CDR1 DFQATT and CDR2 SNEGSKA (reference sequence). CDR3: CSARDGYEQYF. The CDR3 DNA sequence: TGCAGTGCTAGGGACGGCTACGAGCAGTACTTC.

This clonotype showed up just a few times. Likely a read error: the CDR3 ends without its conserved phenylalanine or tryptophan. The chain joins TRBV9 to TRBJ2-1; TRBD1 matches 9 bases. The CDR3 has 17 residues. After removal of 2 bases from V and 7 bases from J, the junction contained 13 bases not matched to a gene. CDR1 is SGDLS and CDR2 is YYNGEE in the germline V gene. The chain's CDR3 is CASSVYPGTGNRNEQFL. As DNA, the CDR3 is TGTGCCAGCAGCGTCTATCCCGGGACAGGGAATAGGAATGAGCAGTTCCTC.

CDR3 coding DNA: TGTGCCAGCAGCCGCGACGGGACAGGGCGATACAATGAGCAGTTCTTC. This sequence encodes CASSRDGTGRYNEQFF. The rearrangement joins TRBV4-2 to TRBJ2-1; 9 bases fit TRBD1. Unmatched junction bases numbered 8, after V lost 4 bases and J lost 4 bases. Germline values: CDR1 LGHNA, CDR2 YNFKEQ. The CDR3 covers 16 residues.

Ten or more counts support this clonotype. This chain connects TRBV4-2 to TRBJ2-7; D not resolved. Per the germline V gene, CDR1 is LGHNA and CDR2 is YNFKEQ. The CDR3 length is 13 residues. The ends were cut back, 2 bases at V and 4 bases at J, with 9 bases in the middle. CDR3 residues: CASSQPALYEQYF. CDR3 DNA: TGTGCCAGCAGCCAACCCGCTTTATACGAGCAGTACTTC.

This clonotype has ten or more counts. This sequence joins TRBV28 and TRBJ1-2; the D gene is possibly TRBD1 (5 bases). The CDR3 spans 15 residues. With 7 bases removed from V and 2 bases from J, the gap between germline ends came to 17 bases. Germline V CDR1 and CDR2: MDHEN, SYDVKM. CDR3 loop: CASTIGGLANYGYTF. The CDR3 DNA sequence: TGTGCCAGCACCATCGGGGGTTTAGCCAACTATGGCTACACCTTC.

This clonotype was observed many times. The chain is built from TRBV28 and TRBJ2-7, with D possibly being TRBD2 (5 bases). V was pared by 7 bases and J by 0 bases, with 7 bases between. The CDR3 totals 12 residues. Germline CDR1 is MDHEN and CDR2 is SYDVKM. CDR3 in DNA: TGTGCCAGCAAGAGCGGCTCCTACGAGCAGTACTTC. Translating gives CASKSGSYEQYF.

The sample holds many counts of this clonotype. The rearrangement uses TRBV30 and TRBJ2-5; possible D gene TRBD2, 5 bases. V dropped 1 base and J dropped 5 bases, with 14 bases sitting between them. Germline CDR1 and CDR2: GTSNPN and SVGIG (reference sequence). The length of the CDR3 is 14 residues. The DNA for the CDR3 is TGTGCCTGGAGTGGAGGACCCAGGAGGGAGACCCAGTACTTC. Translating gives CAWSGGPRRETQYF.

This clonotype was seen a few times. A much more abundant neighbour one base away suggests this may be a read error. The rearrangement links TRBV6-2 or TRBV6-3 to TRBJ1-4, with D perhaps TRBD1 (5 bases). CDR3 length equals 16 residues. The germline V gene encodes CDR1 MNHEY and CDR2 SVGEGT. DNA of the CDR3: TGTGCCAGCAGCCGGGACGGAAGACTAAGGGGTGAAATACTGTTTTTT. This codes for CASSRDGRLRGEILFF.